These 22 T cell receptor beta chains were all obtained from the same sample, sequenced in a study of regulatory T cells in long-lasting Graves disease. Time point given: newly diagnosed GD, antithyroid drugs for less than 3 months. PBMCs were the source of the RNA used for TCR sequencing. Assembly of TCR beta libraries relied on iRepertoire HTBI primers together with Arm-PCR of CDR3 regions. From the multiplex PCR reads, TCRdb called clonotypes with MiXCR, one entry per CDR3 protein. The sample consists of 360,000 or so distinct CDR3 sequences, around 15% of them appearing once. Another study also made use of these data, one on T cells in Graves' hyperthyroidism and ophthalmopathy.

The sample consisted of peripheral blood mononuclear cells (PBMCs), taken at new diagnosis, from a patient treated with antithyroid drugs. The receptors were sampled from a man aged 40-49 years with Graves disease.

CDR3 sequence (DNA): TGCAGCGTTTCGGGACAATTGAACACTGAAGCTTTCTTT. Translated, it gives CSVSGQLNTEAFF. The chain carries TRBV29-1 and TRBJ1-1; maybe TRBD1 (6 bases). The germline CDR1 and CDR2 sequences are SQVTM and ANQGSEA. CDR3 size: 13 residues. Deletions cut 5 bases from V and 0 bases from J, with 10 bases between.

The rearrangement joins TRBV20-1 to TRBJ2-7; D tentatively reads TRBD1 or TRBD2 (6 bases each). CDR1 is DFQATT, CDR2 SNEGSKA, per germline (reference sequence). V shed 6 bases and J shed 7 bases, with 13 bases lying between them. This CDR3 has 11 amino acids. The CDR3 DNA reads TGCAGTGCCCGGGGGCAGGCAGAGCAGTACTTC. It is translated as CSARGQAEQYF.

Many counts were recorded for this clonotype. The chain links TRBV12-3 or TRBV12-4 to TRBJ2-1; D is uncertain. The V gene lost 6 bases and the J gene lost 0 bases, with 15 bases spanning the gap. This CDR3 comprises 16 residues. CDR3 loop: CASRRLQLHSYNEQFF. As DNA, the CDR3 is TGTGCCAGCAGAAGGCTCCAGCTCCACTCCTACAATGAGCAGTTCTTC.

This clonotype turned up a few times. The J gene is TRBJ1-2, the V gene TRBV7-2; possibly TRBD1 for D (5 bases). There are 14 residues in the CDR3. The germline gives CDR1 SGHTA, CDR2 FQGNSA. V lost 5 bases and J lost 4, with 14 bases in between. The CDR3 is CASSIGGAGYGYTF. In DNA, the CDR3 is TGTGCCAGCAGCATAGGAGGGGCTGGCTATGGCTACACCTTC.

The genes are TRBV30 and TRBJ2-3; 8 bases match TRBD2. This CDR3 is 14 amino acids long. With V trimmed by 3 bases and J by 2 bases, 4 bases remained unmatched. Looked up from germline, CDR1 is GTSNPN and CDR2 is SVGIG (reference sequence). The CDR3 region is CAWRLAGNTDTQYF. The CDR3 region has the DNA TGTGCCTGGAGGTTAGCGGGGAACACAGATACGCAGTATTTT.

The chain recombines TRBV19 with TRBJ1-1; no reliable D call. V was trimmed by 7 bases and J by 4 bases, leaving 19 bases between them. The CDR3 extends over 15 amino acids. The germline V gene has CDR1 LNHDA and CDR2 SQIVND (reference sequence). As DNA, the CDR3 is TGTGCCAGTAATGGAGTGGGGATAGGGCTCACTGAAGCTTTCTTT. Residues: CASNGVGIGLTEAFF.

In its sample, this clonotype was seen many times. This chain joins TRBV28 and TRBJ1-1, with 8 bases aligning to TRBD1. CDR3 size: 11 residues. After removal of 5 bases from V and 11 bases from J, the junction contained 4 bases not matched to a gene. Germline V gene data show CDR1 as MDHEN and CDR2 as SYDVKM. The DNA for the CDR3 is TGTGCCAGCAGTCCTCAGGGGGCGGCTTTCTTT. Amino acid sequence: CASSPQGAAFF. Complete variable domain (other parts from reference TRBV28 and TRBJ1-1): DVKVTQSSRYLVKRTGEKVFLECVQDMDHENMFWYRQDPGLGLRLIYFSYDVKMKEKGDIPEGYSVSREKKERFSLILESASTNQTSMYLCASSPQGAAFFGQGTRLTVV.

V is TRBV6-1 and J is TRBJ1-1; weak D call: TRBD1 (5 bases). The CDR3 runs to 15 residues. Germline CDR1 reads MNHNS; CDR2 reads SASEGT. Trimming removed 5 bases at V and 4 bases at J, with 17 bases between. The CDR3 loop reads CASSQTAGYTTEAFF. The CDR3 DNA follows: TGTGCCAGCAGTCAGACCGCAGGGTATACCACTGAAGCTTTCTTT.

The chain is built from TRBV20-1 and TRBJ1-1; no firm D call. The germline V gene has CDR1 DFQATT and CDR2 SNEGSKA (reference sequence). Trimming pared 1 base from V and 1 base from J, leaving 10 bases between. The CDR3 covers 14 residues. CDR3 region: CSARAGEGNTEAFF. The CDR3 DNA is TGCAGTGCTAGAGCAGGAGAGGGGAACACTGAAGCTTTCTTT.

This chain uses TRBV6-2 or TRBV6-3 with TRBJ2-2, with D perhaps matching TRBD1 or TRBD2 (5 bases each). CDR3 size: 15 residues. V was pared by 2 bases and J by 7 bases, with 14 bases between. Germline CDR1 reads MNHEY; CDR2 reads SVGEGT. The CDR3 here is CASSYETGPRGELFF. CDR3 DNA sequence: TGTGCCAGCAGTTACGAGACGGGGCCCCGCGGGGAGCTGTTTTTT.

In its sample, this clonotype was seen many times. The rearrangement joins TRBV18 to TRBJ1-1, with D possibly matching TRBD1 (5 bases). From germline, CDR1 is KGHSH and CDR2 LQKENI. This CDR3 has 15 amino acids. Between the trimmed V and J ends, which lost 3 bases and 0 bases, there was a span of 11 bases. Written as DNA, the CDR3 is TGTGCCAGCTCACCCCAGAGGGGACTGAACACTGAAGCTTTCTTT. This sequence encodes CASSPQRGLNTEAFF.

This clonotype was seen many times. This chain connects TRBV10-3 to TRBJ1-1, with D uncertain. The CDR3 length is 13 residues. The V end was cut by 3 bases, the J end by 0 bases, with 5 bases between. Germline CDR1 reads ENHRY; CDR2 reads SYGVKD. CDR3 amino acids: CAISDQVNTEAFF. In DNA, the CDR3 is TGTGCCATCAGTGATCAGGTGAACACTGAAGCTTTCTTT.

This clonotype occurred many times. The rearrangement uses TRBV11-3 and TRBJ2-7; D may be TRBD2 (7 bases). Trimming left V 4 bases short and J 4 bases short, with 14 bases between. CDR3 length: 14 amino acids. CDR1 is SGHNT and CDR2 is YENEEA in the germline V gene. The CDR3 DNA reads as TGTGCCAGCAGCTCCCGGCGGGGGCTGTACGAGCAGTACTTC. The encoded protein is CASSSRRGLYEQYF.

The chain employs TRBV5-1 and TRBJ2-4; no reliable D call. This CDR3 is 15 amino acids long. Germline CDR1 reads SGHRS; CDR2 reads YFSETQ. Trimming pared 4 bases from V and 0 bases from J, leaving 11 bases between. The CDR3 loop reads CASSHGWGAKNIQYF. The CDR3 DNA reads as TGCGCCAGCAGCCATGGGTGGGGAGCCAAAAACATTCAGTACTTC.

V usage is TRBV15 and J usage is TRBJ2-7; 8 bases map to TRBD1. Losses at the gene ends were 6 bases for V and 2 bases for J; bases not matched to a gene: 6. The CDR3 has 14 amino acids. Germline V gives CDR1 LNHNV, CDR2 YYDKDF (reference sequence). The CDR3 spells CATSSRTGTYEQYF. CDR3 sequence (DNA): TGTGCCACCAGTTCCAGGACAGGGACCTACGAGCAGTACTTC.

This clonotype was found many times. The CDR3 DNA follows: TGTGCCAGCAGTCTCAGCGGGGTGGCGGCAGATACGCAGTATTTT. It encodes CASSLSGVAADTQYF. This sequence joins TRBV9 and TRBJ2-3; 7 bases align to TRBD2. V lost 5 bases to trimming and J lost 4 bases; unmatched junction nucleotides: 10. Per germline, CDR1 SGDLS and CDR2 YYNGEE. This CDR3 is built from 15 residues. Variable domain in full (rest from reference TRBV9 and TRBJ2-3): DSGVTQTPKHLITATGQRVTLRCSPRSGDLSVYWYQQSLDQGLQFLIQYYNGEERAKGNILERFSAQQFPDLHSELNLSSLELGDSALYFCASSLSGVAADTQYFGPGTRLTVL.

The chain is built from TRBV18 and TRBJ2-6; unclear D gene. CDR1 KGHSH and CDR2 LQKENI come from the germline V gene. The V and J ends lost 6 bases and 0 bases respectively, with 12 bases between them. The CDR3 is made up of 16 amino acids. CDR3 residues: CASSRTRYSGANVLTF. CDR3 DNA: TGTGCCAGCTCCCGGACGCGGTACTCTGGGGCCAACGTCCTGACTTTC.

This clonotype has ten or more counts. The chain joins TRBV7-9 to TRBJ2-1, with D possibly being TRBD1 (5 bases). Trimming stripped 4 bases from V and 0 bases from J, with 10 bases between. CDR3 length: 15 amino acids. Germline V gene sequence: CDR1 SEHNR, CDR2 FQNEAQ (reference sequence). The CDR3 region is CASSSRQISYNEQFF. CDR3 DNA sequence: TGTGCCAGCAGCTCCAGACAGATCTCCTACAATGAGCAGTTCTTC. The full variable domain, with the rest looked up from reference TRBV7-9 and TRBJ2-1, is DTGVSQNPRHKITKRGQNVTFRCDPISEHNRLYWYRQTLGQGPEFLTYFQNEAQLEKSRLLSDRFSAERPKGSFSTLEIQRTEQGDSAMYLCASSSRQISYNEQFFGPGTRLTVL.

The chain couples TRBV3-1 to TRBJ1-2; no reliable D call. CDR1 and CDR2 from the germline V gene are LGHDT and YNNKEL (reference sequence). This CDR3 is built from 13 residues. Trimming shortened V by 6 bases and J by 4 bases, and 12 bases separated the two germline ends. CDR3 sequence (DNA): TGTGCCAGCAGAGGTCCTCCCTTCTATGGCTACACCTTC. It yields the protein CASRGPPFYGYTF.

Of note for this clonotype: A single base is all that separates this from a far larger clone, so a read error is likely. CDR3 sequence: CASSLTGMTEALF. For the CDR3, the DNA is TGCGCCAGCAGCTTGACGGGAATGACTGAAGCTCTCTTT. The genes are TRBV5-1 and TRBJ2-3; D perhaps matches TRBD2 (5 bases). CDR3 length equals 13 residues. CDR1 SGHRS and CDR2 YFSETQ come from the germline V gene.

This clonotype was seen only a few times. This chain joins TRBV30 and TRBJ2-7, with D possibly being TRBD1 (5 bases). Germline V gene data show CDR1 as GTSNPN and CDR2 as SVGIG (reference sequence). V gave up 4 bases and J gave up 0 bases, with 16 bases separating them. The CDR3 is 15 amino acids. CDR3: CAWILKDRYSYEQYF. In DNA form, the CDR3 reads TGTGCCTGGATCCTAAAAGACAGATACTCCTACGAGCAGTACTTC. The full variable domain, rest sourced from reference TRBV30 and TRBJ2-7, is SQTIHQWPATLVQPVGSPLSLECTVEGTSNPNLYWYRQAAGRGLQLLFYSVGIGQISSEVPQNLSASRPQDRQFILSSKKLLLSDSGFYLCAWILKDRYSYEQYFGPGTRLTVT.

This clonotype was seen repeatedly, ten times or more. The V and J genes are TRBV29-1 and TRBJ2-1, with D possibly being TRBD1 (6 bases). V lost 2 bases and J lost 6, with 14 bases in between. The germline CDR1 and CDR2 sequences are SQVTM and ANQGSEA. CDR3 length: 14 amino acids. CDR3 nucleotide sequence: TGCAGCGTTGAACCGGACAGTTTCGTCAATGAGCAGTTCTTC. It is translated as CSVEPDSFVNEQFF.